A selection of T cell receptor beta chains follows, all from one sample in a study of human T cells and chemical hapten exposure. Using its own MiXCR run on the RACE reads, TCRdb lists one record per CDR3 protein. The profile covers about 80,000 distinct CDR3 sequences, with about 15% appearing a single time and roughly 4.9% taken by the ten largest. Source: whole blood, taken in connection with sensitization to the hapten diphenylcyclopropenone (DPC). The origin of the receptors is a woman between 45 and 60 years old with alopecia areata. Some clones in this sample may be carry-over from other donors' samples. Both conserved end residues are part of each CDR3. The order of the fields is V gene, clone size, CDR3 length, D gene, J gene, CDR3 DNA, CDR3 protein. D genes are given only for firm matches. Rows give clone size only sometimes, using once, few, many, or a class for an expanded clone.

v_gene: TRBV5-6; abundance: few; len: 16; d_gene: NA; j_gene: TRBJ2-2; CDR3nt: TGTGCCAGCAGCTTCCTTCGGGCCACGAACACCGGGGAGCTGTTTTTT; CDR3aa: CASSFLRATNTGELFF
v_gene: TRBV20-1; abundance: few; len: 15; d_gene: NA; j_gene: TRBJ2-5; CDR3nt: TGCAGTGCTAGACCCTCTCGACAGCTCCAAGAGACCCAGTACTTC; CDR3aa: CSARPSRQLQETQYF
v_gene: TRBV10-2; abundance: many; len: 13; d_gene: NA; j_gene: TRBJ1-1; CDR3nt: TGCGCCAGCTGCCGGGGCAGGGGCACTGAAGCTTTCTTT; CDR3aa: CASCRGRGTEAFF
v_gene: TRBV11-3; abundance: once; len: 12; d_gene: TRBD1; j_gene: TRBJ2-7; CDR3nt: TGTGCCAGCAGCCGGGACAGGGGCGAGCAGTACTTC; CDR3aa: CASSRDRGEQYF
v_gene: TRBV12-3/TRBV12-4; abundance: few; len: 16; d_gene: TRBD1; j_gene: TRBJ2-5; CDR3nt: TGTGCCAGCTCGGACCTTGGGACAGGGCCACGAGAGACCCAGTACTTC; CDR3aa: CASSDLGTGPRETQYF
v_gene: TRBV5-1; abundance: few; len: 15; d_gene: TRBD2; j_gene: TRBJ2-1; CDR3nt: TGCGCCAGCAGCTTGATCGCGGGAGTATACAATGAGCAGTTCTTC; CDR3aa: CASSLIAGVYNEQFF
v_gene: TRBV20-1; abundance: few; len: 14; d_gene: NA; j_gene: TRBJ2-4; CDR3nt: TGCAGTGCTAGGGAGGACGTTACCAAAAACATTCAGTACTTC; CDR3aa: CSAREDVTKNIQYF
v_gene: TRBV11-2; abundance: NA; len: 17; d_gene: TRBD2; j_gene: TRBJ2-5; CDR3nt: TGTGCCAGCAGCCTACTGGGGGGCCTAGCGGGTGGCGAGACCCAGTACTTC; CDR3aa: CASSLLGGLAGGETQYF
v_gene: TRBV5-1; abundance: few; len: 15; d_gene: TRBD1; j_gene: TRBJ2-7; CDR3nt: TGCGCCAGCAGCTTGGACCTAGGACAGGGCTACGAGCAGTACTTC; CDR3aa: CASSLDLGQGYEQYF
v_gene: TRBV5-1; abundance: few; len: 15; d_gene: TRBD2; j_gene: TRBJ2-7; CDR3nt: TGCGCCAGCAGCTTGGGACTAGCGGGATGGTACGAGCAGTACTTC; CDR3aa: CASSLGLAGWYEQYF
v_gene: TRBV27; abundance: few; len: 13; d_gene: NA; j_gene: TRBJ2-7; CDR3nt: TGTGCCAGCAAAGACCGAGATTCCCACGAGCAGTACTTC; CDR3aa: CASKDRDSHEQYF
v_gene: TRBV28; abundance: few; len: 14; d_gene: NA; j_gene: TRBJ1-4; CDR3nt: TGTGCCAGCAGTTCCCTGGGGGCTGACGAAAAACTGTTTTTT; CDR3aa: CASSSLGADEKLFF
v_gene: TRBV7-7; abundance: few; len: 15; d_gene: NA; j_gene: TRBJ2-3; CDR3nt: TGTGCCAGCAGCTTAGGGTCCGGAAGCACAGATACGCAGTATTTT; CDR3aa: CASSLGSGSTDTQYF
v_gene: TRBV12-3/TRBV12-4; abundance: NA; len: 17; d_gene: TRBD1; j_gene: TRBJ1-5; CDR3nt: TGTGCCAGCAGGATGGGACAGGGCGGGGATGGCAATCAGCCCCAGCATTTT; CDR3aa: CASRMGQGGDGNQPQHF
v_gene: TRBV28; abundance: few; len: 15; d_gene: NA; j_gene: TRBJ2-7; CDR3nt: TGTGCCAGCAGCGCCGGGACGCAAGGTCCCTACGAGCAGTACTTC; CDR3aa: CASSAGTQGPYEQYF
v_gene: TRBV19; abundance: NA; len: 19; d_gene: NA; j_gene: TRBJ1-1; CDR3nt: TGTGCCAGTAGTATATATTCCCCCCGGGTCAGAGGGTTGAACACTGAAGCTTTCTTT; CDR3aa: CASSIYSPRVRGLNTEAFF
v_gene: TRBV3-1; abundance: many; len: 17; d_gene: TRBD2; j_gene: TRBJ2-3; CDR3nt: TGTGCCAGCAGCCGTGGACTAGCGTACGGGCAAAGGGATACGCAGTATTTT; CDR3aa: CASSRGLAYGQRDTQYF
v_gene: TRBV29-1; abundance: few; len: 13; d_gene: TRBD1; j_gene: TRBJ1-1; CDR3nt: TGCAGCGCCCGGACAGGACTGAACACTGAAGCTTTCTTT; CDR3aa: CSARTGLNTEAFF
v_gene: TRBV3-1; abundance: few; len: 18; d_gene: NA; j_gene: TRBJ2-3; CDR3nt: TGTGCCAGCAGCCAAGAGGATGGTCCGCTCCACTCCACAGATACGCAGTATTTT; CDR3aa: CASSQEDGPLHSTDTQYF
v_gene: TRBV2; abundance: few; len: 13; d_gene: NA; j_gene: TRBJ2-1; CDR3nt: TGTGCCAGCAGTTCTATGCCCGACGATGAGCAGTTCTTC; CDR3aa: CASSSMPDDEQFF
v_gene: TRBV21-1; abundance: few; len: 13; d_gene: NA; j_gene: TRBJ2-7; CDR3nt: TGTGCCAGCCGACGGACAACCGTGTACGAGCAGTACTTC; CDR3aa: CASRRTTVYEQYF
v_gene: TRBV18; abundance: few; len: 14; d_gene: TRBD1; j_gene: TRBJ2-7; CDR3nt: TGTGCCAGCTCAGAGGACAGGGGGCCCTACGAGCAGTACTTC; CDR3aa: CASSEDRGPYEQYF
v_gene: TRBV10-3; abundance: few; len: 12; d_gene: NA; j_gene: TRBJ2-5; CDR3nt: TGTGCCATCAGTGAGTCACAAGAGACCCAGTACTTC; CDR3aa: CAISESQETQYF
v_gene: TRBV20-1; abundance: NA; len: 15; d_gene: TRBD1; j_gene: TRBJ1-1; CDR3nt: TGCAGTGCCGCGGGACAGGGAATGTCGAACACTGAAGCTTTCTTT; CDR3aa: CSAAGQGMSNTEAFF
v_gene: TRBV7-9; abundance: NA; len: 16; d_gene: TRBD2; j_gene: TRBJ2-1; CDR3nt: TGTGCCAGCAGCTTATCAGGTCTAGCGGGACTGAATGAGCAGTTCTTC; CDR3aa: CASSLSGLAGLNEQFF
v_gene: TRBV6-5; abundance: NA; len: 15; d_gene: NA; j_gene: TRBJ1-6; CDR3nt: TGTGCCAGCAGTTACTCGGACCCGCTAAGTTCACCCCTCCACTTT; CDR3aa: CASSYSDPLSSPLHF
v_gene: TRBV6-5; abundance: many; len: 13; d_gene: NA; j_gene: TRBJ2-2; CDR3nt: TGTGCCAGCAGTTACCCACTTAGCGGGGAGCTGTTTTTT; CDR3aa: CASSYPLSGELFF
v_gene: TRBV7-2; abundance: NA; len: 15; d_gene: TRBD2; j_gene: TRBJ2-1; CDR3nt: TGTGCCAGCAGCGTAGGACTAGCGGGAGTTTATGAGCAGTTCTTC; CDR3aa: CASSVGLAGVYEQFF
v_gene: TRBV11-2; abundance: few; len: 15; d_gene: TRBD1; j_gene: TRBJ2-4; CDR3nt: TGTGCCAGCAGCTTACATTCAGGGGGCGAGAACATTCAGTACTTC; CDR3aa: CASSLHSGGENIQYF
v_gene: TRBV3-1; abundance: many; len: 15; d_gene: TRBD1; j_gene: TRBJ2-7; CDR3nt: TGTGCCAGCAGCCAAGGGACAGGGGGCCTTTACGAGCAGTACTTC; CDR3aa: CASSQGTGGLYEQYF
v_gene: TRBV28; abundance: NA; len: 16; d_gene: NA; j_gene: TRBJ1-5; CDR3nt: TGTGCCAGCAGTTACCCCCCCACCAGTGGCAATCAGCCCCAGCATTTT; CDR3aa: CASSYPPTSGNQPQHF
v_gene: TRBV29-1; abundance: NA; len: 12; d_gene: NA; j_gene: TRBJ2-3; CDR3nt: TGCAGCGTTGAAATTTATGGGGATACGCAGTATTTT; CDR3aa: CSVEIYGDTQYF
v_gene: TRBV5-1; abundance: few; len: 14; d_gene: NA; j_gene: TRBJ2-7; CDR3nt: TGCGCCAGCAGCTTGGTTCCGGGGCAATACGAGCAGTACTTC; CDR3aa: CASSLVPGQYEQYF
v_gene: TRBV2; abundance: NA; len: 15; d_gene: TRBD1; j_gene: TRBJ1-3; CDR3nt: TGTGCCAGCAGGCCCACAGGGGATACTGGAAACACCATATATTTT; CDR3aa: CASRPTGDTGNTIYF
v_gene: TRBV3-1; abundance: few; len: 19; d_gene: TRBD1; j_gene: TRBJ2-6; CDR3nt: TGTGCCAGCAGCCAAGTTCCCTTCGACAGGGTCTCTGGGGCCAACGTCCTGACTTTC; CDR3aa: CASSQVPFDRVSGANVLTF
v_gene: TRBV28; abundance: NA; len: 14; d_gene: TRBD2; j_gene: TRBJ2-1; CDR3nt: TGTGCCAGCAGTCAGCGGGACGCCTACAATGAGCAGTTCTTC; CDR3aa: CASSQRDAYNEQFF
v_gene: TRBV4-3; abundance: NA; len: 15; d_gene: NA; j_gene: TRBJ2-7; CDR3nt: TGCGCCAGCAGCCCCTACCTCGACGGGCCCTACGAGCAGTACTTC; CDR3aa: CASSPYLDGPYEQYF
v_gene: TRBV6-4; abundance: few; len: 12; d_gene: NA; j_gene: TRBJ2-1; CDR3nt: TGTGCCAGCAGTGAGACGGGGATTGAGCAGTTCTTC; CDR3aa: CASSETGIEQFF
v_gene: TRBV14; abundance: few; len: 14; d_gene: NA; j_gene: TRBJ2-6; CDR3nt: TGTGCCAGCAGCCTCACCGCTGGGGCCAACGTCCTGACTTTC; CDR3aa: CASSLTAGANVLTF
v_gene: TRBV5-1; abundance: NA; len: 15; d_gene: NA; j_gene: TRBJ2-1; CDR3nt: TGCGCCAGCAGCTCTCAGGAACTAAGCGGGTATGAGCAGTTCTTC; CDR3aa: CASSSQELSGYEQFF
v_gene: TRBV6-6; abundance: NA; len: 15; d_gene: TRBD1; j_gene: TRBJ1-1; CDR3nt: TGTGCCGCAACATCTGGGGGGACAAGGGGGCCCGAAGCTTTCTTT; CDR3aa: CAATSGGTRGPEAFF
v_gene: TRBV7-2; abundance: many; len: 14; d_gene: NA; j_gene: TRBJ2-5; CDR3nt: TGTGCCAGCAGTAGGGGGACCCTCCAAGAGACCCAGTACTTC; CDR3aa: CASSRGTLQETQYF
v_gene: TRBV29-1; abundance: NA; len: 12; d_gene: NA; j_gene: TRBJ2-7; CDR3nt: TGCAGCGTCCAACGGGAACTATACGAGCAGTACTTC; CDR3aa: CSVQRELYEQYF
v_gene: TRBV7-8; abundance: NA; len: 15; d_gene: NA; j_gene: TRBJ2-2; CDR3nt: TGTGCCAGCAGTCTGAGAGGCAGAAACACCGGGGAGCTGTTTTTT; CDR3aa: CASSLRGRNTGELFF
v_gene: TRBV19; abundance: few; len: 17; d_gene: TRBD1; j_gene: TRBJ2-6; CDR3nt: TGTGCCAGTAGTCTACAGGGGTCAGCCTCTGGGGCCAACGTCCTGACTTTC; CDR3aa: CASSLQGSASGANVLTF
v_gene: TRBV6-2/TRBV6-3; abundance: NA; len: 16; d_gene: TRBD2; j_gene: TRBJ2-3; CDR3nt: TGTGCCAGCACCCTAAGACTAGCGGGGAGCACAGATACGCAGTATTTT; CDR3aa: CASTLRLAGSTDTQYF
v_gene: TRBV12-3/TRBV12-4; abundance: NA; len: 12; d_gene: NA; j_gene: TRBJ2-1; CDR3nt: TGTGCCAGCAGTTTAAAAGGGGATGAGCAGTTCTTC; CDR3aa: CASSLKGDEQFF
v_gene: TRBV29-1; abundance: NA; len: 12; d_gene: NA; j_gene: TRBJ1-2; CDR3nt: TGCAGCGTTGACGGCGCTTACTATGGCTACACCTTC; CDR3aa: CSVDGAYYGYTF
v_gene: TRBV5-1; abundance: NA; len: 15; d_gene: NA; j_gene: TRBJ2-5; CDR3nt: TGCGCCAGCAGCCCCGATTCTCTCGGGGTAGAGACCCAGTACTTC; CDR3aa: CASSPDSLGVETQYF
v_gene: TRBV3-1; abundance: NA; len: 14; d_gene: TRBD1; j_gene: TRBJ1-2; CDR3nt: TGTGCCAGCAGATTCGGACAGGGAGCGGATGGCTACACCTTC; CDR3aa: CASRFGQGADGYTF
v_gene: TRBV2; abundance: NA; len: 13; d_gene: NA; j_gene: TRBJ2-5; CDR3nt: TGTGCCAGCACGGCGGCGATGCAAGAGACCCAGTACTTC; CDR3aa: CASTAAMQETQYF
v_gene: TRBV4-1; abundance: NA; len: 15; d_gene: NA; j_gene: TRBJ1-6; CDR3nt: TGCGCCAGCAGCCAAGAAAGGGGACAAAATTCACCCCTCCACTTT; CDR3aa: CASSQERGQNSPLHF
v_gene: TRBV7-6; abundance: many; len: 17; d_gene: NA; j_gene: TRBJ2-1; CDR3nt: TGTGCCAGCAGCTTAGCGGCGGGACGAGGCTCCTACAATGAGCAGTTCTTC; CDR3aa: CASSLAAGRGSYNEQFF
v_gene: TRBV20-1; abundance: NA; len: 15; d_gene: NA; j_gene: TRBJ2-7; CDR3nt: TGCAGTGCTAGGCCCCCGGGCCTCAGGGCCTACGAGCAGTACTTC; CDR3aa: CSARPPGLRAYEQYF
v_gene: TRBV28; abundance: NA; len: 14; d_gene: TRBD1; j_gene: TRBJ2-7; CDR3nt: TGTGCCAGCAGACCCAGACAGGGCTCCTACGAGCAGTACTTC; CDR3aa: CASRPRQGSYEQYF
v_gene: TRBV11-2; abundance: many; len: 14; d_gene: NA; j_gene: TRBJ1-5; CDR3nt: TGTGCCAGCAGCCTTTATGGGAGCAATCAGCCCCAGCATTTT; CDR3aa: CASSLYGSNQPQHF
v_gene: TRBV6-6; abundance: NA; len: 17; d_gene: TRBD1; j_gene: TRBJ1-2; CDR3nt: TGTGCCAGCAGAAAATACGGGACAGGACCCACTAACTATGGCTACACCTTC; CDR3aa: CASRKYGTGPTNYGYTF
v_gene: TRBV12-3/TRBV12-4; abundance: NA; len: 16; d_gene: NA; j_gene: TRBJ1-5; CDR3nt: TGTGCCAGCAGCAAGGCCGACAGCCATAGCAATCAGCCCCAGCATTTT; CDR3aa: CASSKADSHSNQPQHF
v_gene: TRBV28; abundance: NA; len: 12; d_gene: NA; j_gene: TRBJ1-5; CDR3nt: TGTGCCAGCAAATATAGCAATCAGCCCCAGCATTTT; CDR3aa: CASKYSNQPQHF